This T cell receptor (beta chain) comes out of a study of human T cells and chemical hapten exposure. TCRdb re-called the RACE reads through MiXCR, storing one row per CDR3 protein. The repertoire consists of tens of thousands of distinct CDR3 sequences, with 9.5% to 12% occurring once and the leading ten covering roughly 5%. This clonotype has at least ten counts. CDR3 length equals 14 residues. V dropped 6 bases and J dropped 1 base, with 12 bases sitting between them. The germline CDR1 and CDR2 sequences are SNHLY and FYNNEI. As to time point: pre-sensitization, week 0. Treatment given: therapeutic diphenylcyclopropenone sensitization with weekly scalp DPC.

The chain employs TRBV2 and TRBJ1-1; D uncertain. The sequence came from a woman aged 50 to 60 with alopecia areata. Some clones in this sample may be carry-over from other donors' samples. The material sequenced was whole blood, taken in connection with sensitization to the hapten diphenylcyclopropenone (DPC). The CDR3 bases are TGTGCCAGCAGCCCCCAGACTGCGAACACTGAAGCTTTCTTT. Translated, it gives CASSPQTANTEAFF.